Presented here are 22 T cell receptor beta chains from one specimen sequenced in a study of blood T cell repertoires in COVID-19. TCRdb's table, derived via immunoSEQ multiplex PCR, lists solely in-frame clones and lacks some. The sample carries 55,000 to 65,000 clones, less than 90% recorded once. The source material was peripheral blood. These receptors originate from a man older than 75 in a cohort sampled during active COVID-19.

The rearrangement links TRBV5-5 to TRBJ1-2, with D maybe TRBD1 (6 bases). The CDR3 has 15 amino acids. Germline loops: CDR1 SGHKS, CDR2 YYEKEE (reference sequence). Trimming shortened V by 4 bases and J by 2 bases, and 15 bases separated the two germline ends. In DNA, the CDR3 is TGTGCCAGCAGCATTACTGGGACATCCAACTATGGCTACACCTTC. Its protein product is CASSITGTSNYGYTF.

The CDR3 DNA reads TGTGCCAGCAGCTTAACAGGCCTCCAAGAGACCCAGTACTTC. Amino acid sequence: CASSLTGLQETQYF. The chain is built from TRBV7-8 and TRBJ2-5; the D gene is possibly TRBD1 (5 bases). V lost 2 bases and J 1 base, leaving 8 bases between the germline ends. Germline assignment: CDR1 SGHVS and CDR2 FQNEAQ. The CDR3 is 14 amino acids.

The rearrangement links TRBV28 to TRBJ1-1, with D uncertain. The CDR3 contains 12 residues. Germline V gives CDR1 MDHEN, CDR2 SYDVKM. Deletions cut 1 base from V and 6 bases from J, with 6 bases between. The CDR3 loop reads CASSLLQAEAFF. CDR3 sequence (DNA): TGTGCCAGCAGTTTATTGCAGGCTGAAGCTTTCTTT.

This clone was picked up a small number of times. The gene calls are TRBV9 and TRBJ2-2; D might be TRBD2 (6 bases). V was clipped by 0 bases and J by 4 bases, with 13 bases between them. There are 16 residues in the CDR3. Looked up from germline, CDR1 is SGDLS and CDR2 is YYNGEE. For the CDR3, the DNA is TGTGCCAGCAGCGTAGCACCGGGAGTCGGCACCGGGGAGCTGTTTTTT. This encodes CASSVAPGVGTGELFF. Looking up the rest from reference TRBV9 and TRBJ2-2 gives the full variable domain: DSGVTQTPKHLITATGQRVTLRCSPRSGDLSVYWYQQSLDQGLQFLIQYYNGEERAKGNILERFSAQQFPDLHSELNLSSLELGDSALYFCASSVAPGVGTGELFFGEGSRLTVL.

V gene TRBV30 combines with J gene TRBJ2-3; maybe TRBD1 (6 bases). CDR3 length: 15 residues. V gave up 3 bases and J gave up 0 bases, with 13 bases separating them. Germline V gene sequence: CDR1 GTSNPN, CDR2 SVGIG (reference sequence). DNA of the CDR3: TGTGCCTGGAGCGCCGGGACACTGAGCACAGATACGCAGTATTTT. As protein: CAWSAGTLSTDTQYF.

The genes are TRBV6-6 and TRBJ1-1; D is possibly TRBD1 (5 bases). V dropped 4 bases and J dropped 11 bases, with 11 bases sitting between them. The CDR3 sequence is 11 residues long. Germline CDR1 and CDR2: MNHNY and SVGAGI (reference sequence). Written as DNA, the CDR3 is TGTGCCAGCAGTTCCCAGGGTCGGGCTTTCTTT. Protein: CASSSQGRAFF.

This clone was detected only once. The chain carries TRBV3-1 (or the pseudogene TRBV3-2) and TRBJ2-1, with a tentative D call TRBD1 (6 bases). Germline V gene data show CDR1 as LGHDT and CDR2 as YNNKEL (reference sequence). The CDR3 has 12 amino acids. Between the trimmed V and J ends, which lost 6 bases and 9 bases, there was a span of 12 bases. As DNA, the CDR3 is TGTGCCAGCAGTCCACAGGGTGTTGAGCAGTTCTTC. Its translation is CASSPQGVEQFF.

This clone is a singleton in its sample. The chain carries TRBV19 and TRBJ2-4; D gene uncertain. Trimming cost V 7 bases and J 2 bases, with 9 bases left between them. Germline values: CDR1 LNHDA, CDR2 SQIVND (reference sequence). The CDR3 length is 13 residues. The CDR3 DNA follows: TGTGCCAGTACCTCTAGTCCCAAAAACATTCAGTACTTC. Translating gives CASTSSPKNIQYF.

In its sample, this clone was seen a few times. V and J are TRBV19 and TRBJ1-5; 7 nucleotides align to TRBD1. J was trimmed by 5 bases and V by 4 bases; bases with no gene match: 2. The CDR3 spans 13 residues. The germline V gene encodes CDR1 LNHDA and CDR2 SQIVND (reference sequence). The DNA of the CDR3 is TGTGCCAGTAGTACACAGGGGTATCAGCCCCAGCATTTT. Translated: CASSTQGYQPQHF.

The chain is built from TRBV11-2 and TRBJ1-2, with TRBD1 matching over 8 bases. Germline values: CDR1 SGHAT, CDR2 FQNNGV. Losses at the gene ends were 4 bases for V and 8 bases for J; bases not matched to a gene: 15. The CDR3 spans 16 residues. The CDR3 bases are TGTGCCAGCAGCTCACTAGGGGAGACAGGGGTCCACGGCTACACCTTC. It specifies CASSSLGETGVHGYTF.

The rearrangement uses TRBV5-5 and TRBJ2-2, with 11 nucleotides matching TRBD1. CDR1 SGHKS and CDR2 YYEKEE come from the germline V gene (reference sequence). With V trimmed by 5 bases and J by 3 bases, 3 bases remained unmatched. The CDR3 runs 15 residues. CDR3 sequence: CASRPDRGHTGELFF. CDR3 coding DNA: TGTGCCAGCAGACCGGACAGGGGGCACACCGGGGAGCTGTTTTTT.

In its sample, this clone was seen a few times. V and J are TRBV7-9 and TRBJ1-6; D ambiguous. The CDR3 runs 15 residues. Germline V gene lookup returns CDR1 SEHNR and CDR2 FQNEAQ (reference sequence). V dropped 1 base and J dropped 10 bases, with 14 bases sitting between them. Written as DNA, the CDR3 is TGTGCCAGCAGCTTAGACGGGTCGGGTGGATCACCCCTCCACTTT. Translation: CASSLDGSGGSPLHF.

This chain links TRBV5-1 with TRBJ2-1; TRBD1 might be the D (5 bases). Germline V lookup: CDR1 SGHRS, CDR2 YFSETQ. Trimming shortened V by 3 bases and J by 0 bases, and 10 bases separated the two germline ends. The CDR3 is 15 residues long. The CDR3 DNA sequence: TGCGCCAGCAGCTCAGGGATGAGCTCCTACAATGAGCAGTTCTTC. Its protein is CASSSGMSSYNEQFF.

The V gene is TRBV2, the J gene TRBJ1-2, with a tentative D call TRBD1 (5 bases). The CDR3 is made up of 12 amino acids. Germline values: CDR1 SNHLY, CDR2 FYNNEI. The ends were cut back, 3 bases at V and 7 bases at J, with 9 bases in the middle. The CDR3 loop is CASSDSGLGYTF. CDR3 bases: TGTGCCAGCAGTGACTCAGGGCTTGGCTACACCTTC.

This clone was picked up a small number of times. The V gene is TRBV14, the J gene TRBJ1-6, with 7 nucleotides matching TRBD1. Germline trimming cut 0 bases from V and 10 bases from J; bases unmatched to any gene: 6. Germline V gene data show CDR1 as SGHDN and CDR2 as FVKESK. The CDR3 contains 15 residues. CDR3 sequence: CASSQESQGRSPLHF. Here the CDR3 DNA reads TGTGCCAGCAGCCAAGAATCACAGGGGAGGTCACCCCTCCACTTT.

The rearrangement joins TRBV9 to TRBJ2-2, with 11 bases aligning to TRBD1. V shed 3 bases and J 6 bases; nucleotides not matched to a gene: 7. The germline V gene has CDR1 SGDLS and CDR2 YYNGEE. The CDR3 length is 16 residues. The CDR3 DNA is TGTGCCAGCAGCGCACGTGGGACAGGGGGGGCCGGGGAGCTGTTTTTT. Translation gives CASSARGTGGAGELFF.

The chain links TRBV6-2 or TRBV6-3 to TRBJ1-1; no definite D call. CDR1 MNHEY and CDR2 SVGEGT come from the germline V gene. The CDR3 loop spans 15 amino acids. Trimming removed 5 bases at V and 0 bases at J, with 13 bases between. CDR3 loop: CASSRNKNLNTEAFF. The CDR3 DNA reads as TGTGCCAGCAGTCGAAACAAGAATTTGAACACTGAAGCTTTCTTT.

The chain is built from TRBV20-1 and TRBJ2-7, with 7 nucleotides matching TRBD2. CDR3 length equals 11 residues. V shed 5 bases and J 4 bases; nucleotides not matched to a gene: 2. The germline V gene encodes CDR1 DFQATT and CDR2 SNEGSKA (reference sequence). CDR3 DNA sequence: TGCAGTGCTGGGGGGGAATACGAGCAGTACTTC. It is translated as CSAGGEYEQYF.

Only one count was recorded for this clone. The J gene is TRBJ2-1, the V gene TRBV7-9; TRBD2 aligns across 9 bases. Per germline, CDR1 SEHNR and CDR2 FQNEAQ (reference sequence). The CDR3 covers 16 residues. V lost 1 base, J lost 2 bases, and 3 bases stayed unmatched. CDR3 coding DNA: TGTGCCAGCAGCTTAGTTCCTAGCGGGACCTACAATGAGCAGTTCTTC. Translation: CASSLVPSGTYNEQFF.

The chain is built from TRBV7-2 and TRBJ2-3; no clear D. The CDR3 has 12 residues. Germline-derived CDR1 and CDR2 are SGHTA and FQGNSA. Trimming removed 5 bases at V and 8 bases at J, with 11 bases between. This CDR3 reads CASSRKPGTQYF. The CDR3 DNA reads TGTGCCAGCAGCCGAAAGCCCGGTACGCAGTATTTT.

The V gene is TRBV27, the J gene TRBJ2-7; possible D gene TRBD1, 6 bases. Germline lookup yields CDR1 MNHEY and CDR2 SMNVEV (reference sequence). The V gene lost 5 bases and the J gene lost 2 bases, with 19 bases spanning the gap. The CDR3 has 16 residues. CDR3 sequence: CASSPPPGTKAYEQYF. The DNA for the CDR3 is TGTGCCAGCAGTCCGCCTCCCGGGACAAAGGCCTACGAGCAGTACTTC.

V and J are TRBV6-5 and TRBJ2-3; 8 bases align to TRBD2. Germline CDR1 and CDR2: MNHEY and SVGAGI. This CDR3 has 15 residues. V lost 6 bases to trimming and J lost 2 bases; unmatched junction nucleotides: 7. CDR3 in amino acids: CASSKGSGTTDTQYF. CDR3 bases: TGTGCCAGCAGCAAGGGTAGCGGGACCACAGATACGCAGTATTTT.